This is a list of T cell receptor beta chains from one sample in a study of blood T cells in healthy people across ages. MiXCR, run by TCRdb on the 5' RACE reads, gives a single entry per CDR3 protein. The table includes 780,000 or so distinct CDR3 sequences, approximately 55% detected once. Sequenced sample: blood. These receptors were collected from a man older than 75 in good health. The CDR3 runs from the conserved cysteine through the conserved F or W. The order of the fields is D gene, J gene, V gene, clone size, CDR3 DNA, CDR3 protein. A D gene is named only where the DNA matches it firmly. For some rows the clone size is stated as once, few or many, or as a class when expanded; others skip it.

. TRBJ2-1 TRBV3-1 . TGTGCCAGCAGCCAGACTGGTGGGCCTGAGCAGTTCTTC CASSQTGGPEQFF
. TRBJ2-3 TRBV5-1 . TGCGCCACCTCGCTGGACAGCGAAATACACAGATACGCGTATTTT CATSLDSEIHRYAYF
. TRBJ1-1 TRBV6-5 once TGTGCCAGCAGTTGGGCAGGGCGAGCTTTCTTT CASSWAGRAFF
TRBD1 TRBJ2-7 TRBV3-1 . TGTGCCAGCAGCCCAGACAGGGGCCTTTACTACGAGCAGTACTTC CASSPDRGLYYEQYF
. TRBJ2-1 TRBV20-1 . TGCAGTGCTAGAGATGGGTTCGGAAGCTCCTACAATGAGCAGTTCTTC CSARDGFGSSYNEQFF
. TRBJ2-7 TRBV13 . TGTGCCAGCAGCAAAGGAGGCGGGAACAGGGAGGACGAGCAGTACTTC CASSKGGGNREDEQYF
TRBD2 TRBJ2-3 TRBV5-1 . TGCGCCAGCAGCACCCGGAGCGGGAGTGGGACAGATACGCAGTATTTT CASSTRSGSGTDTQYF
TRBD1 TRBJ2-7 TRBV5-1 . TGCGCCAGCAGCTGGCGGACAGGGGACTCCTACGAGCAGTACTTC CASSWRTGDSYEQYF
. TRBJ2-5 TRBV6-1 once TGTGCCAGCCACAGGAATCCAAGCGGAGAGACCCAGTACTTC CASHRNPSGETQYF
. TRBJ2-1 TRBV24-1 few TGTGCCACCAGTGACTATACTGGTAGCTCCTACAATGAGCAGTTCTTC CATSDYTGSSYNEQFF
. TRBJ2-3 TRBV4-2 . TGTGCCAGCAGCCAAGAGGGTACTGGCGATACAGATACGCAGTATTTT CASSQEGTGDTDTQYF
TRBD1 TRBJ1-2 TRBV10-3 few TGTGCCATCAGTGAACGGACAGGGGGGAACTATGGCTACACCTTC CAISERTGGNYGYTF
TRBD2 TRBJ2-4 TRBV6-5 few TGTGCCAGCAGTTACCGGGGGAGGGGCAACATTCAGTACTTC CASSYRGRGNIQYF
TRBD1 TRBJ2-2 TRBV20-1 . TGCAGTGCTAGCATCCCTGGACAGGTTAACACCGGGGAGCTGTTTTTT CSASIPGQVNTGELFF
TRBD1 TRBJ2-7 TRBV12-3/TRBV12-4 few TGTGCCAGCAGCCTTTCCTCAACAGGGGTCCCCTACGAGCAGTACTTC CASSLSSTGVPYEQYF
TRBD2 TRBJ2-7 TRBV4-1 . TGCGCCAGCAGCCCGACTAGCGGGATGACCTACGAGCAGTACTTC CASSPTSGMTYEQYF
. TRBJ2-6 TRBV14 . TGTGCCAGCAGCGAGACTTGGGCGCGTACTGGTGGGGCCAACGTCCTGACTTTC CASSETWARTGGANVLTF
TRBD1 TRBJ1-5 TRBV27 . TGTGCCAGCAGTCCACAGGGGAGAGGGGGATATCAGCCCCAGCATTTT CASSPQGRGGYQPQHF
. TRBJ1-2 TRBV12-3/TRBV12-4 . TGTGCCAGCAGTTTAGGGGGACGGTATGGCTACACCTTC CASSLGGRYGYTF